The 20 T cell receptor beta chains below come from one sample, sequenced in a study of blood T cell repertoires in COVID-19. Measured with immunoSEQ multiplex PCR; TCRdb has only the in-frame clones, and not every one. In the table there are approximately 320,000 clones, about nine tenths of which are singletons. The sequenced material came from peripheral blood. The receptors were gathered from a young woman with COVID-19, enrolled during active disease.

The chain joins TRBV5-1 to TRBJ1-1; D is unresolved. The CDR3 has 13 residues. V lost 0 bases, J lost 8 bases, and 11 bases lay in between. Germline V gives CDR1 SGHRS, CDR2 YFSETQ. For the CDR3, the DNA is TGCGCCAGCAGCTTGGGCTCGCGGGTAGAAGCTTTCTTT. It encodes CASSLGSRVEAFF.

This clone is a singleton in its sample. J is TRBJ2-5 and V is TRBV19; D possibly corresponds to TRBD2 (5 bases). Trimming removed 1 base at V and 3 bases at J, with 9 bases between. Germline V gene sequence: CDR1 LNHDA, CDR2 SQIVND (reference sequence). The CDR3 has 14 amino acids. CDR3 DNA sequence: TGTGCCAGTAGTATAGCGGGAACGGAAGAGACCCAGTACTTC. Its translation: CASSIAGTEETQYF.

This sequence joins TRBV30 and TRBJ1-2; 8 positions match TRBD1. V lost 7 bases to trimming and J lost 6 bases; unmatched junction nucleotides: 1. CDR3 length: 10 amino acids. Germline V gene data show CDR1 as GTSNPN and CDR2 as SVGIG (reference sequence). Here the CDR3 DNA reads TGTGCCTTACAGGGGGATGGCTACACCTTC. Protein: CALQGDGYTF.

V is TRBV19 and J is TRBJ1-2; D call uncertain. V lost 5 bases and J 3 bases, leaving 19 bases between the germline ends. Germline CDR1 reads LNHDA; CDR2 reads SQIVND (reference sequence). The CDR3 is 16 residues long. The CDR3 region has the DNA TGTGCCAGTAGTTCCCGAGGAGAAGGGCGGGACTATGGCTACACCTTC. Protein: CASSSRGEGRDYGYTF.

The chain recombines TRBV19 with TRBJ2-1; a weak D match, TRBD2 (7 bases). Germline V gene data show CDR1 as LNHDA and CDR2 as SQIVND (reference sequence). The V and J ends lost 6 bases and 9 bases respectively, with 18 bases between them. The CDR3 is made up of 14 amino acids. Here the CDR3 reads CASSFGGGRVEQFF. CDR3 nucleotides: TGTGCCAGTAGCTTTGGGGGGGGCAGGGTTGAGCAGTTCTTC.

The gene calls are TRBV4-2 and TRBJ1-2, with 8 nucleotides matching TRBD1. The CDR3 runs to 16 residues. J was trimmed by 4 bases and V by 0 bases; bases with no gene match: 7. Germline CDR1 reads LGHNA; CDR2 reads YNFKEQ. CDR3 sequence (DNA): TGTGCCAGCAGCCAAGATCTTCCGGACAGGGCCTATGGCTACACCTTC. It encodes CASSQDLPDRAYGYTF.

This CDR3 is CASSHFRGSQKNSSNQPQHF. In DNA, the CDR3 is TGTGCCAGCAGCCATTTCAGGGGCTCCCAAAAAAATTCTAGCAATCAGCCCCAGCATTTT. The rearrangement uses TRBV21-1 and TRBJ1-5; the DNA was not used to check the table's D call, TRBD1. TRBV21-1 is described as a pseudogene. The CDR3 runs to 20 residues.

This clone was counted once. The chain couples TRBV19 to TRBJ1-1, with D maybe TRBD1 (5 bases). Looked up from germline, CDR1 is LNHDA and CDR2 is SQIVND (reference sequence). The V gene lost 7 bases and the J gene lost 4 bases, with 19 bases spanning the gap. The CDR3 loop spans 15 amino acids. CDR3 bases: TGTGCCAGTACCCAGGTTCCGAGACAGAGCACTGAAGCTTTCTTT. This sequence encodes CASTQVPRQSTEAFF.

CDR3 DNA: TGTGCCAGCAGCCTTTACCCCCCCGGGGTCTATGGCTACACCTTC. It yields the protein CASSLYPPGVYGYTF. This chain joins TRBV27 and TRBJ1-2, with D unresolved. CDR1 is MNHEY, CDR2 SMNVEV, per germline (reference sequence). CDR3 length equals 15 residues. The V and J ends lost 6 bases and 4 bases respectively, with 18 bases between them.

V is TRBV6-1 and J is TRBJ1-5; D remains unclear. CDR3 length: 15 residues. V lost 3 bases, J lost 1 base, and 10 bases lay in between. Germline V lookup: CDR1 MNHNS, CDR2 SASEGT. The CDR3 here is CASSEPRGSNQPQHF. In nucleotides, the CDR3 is TGTGCCAGCAGTGAGCCTCGGGGAAGCAATCAGCCCCAGCATTTT.

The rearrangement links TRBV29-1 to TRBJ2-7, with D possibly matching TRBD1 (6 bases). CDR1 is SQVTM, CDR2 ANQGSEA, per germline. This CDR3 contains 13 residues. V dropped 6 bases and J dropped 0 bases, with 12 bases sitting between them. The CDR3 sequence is CSVPGHLSYEQYF. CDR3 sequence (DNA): TGCAGCGTCCCGGGACATCTCTCCTACGAGCAGTACTTC.

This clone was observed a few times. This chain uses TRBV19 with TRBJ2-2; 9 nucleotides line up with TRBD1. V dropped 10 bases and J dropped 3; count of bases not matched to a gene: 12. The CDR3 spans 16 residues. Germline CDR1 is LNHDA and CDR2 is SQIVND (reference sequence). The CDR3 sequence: CATRPGTGIDTGELFF. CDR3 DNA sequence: TGTGCCACTCGTCCCGGGACAGGGATCGACACCGGGGAGCTGTTTTTT.

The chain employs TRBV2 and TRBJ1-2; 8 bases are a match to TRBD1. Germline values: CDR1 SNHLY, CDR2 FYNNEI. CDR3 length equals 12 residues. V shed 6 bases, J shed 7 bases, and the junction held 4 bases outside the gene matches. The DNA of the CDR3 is TGTGCCAGCAGACCCACAGGGGGTGGCTACACCTTC. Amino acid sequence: CASRPTGGGYTF.

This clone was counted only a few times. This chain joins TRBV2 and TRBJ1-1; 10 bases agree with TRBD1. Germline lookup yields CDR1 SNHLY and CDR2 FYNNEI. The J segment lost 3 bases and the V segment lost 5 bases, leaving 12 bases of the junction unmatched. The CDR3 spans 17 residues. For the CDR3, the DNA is TGTGCCAGCAGTCCTCGACAGGGGGCGATCAGGGACACTGAAGCTTTCTTT. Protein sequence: CASSPRQGAIRDTEAFF.

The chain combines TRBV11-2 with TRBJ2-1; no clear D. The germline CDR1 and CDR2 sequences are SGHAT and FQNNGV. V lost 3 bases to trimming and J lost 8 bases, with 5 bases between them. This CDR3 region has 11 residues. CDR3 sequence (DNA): TGTGCCAGCAGCTTTATTCATGAGCAGTTCTTC. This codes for CASSFIHEQFF.

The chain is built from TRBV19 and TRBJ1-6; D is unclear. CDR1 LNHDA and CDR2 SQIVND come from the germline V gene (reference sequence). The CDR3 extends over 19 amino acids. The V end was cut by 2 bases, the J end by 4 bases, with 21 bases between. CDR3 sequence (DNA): TGTGCCAGTAGTATATATCGATGGGTAGCCCCACATTATAATTCACCCCTCCACTTT. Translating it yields CASSIYRWVAPHYNSPLHF.

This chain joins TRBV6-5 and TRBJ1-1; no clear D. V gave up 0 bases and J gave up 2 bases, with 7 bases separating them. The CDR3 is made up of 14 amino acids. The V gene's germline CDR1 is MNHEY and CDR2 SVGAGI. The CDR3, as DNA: TGTGCCAGCAGTTACTCGAATCTAAACACTGAAGCTTTCTTT. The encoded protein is CASSYSNLNTEAFF.

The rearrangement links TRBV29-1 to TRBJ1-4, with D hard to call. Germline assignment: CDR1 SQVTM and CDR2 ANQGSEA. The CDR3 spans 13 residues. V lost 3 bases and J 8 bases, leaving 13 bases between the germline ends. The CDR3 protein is CSVDSGLGEKLFF. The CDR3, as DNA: TGCAGCGTTGATTCTGGGCTTGGGGAAAAACTGTTTTTT.

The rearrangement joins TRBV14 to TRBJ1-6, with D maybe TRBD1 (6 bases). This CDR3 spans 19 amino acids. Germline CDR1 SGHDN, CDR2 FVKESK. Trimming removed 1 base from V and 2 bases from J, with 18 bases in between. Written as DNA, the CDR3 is TGTGCCAGCAGCCAAGGTCGACAGGTCTCTCGGGCCTATAATTCACCCCTCCACTTT. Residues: CASSQGRQVSRAYNSPLHF.

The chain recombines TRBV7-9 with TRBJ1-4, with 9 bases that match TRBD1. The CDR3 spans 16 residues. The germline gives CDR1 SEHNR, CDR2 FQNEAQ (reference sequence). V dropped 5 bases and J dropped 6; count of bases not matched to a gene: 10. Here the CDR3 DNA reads TGTGCCAGCAGCCTCTACCAGACAGGGGGAGATGAAAAACTGTTTTTT. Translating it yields CASSLYQTGGDEKLFF.